This T cell receptor beta chain emerged from a study of T cell responses to AZD1222 COVID-19 vaccine. Across the study: Doses given second, at about 4 or about 12 weeks, were pooled. Overall study results and limits: Receipt of two AZD1222 doses was followed by a rise in Spike-specific TCR breadth and depth.

Germline V gene data show CDR1 as KGHDR and CDR2 as SFDVKD. The CDR3 has 16 amino acids. The ends lost 4 bases at V and 12 bases at J; junction bases unmatched: 15. Produced via immunoSEQ multiplex PCR; TCRdb's table is partial and in-frame only. The sample contains over 120,000 clones, 92% of which appear only once. About this clone: The target antigen is unknown.

The sequencing here drew on peripheral blood, taken on day 0 of AZD1222 vaccination. The rearrangement links TRBV24-1 to TRBJ2-1; 9 bases map to TRBD1. This sequence was found in an adult in good health. Written as DNA, the CDR3 is TGTGCCACCAGTGACTCTTGGGACAGGGCCCACGGGGGGCAGTTCTTC. It yields the protein CATSDSWDRAHGGQFF.